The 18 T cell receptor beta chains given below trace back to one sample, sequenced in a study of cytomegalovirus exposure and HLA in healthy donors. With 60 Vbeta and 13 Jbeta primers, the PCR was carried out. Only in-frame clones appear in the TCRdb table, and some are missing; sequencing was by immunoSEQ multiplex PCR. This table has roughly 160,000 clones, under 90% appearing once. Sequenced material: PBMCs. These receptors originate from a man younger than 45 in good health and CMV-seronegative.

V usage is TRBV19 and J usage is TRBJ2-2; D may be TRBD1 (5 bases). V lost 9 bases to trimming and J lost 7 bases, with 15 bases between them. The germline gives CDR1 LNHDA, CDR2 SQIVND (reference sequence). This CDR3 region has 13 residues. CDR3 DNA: TGTGCCAGCTCTCGGGCAGGGTTCGGGGAGCTGTTTTTT. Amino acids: CASSRAGFGELFF. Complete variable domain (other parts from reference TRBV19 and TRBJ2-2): DGGITQSPKYLFRKEGQNVTLSCEQNLNHDAMYWYRQDPGQGLRLIYYSQIVNDFQKGDIAEGYSVSREKKESFPLTVTSAQKNPTAFYLCASSRAGFGELFFGEGSRLTVL.

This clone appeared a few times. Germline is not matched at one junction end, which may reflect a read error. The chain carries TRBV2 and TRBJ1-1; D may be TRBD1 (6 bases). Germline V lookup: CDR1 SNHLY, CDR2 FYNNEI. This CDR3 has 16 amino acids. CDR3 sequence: CASQVDSQTMNTDAFF. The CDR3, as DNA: TGTGCCAGCCAGGTGGACAGTCAAACCATGAACACTGACGCTTTCTTT.

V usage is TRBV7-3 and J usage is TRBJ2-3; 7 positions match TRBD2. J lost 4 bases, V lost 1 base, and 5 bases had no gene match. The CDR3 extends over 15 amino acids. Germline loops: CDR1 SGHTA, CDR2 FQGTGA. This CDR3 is CASSLRGGGADTQYF. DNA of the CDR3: TGTGCCAGCAGCTTAAGGGGGGGAGGGGCAGATACGCAGTATTTT. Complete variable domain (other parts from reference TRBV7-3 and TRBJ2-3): GAGVSQTPSNKVTEKGKYVELRCDPISGHTALYWYRQSLGQGPEFLIYFQGTGAADDSGLPNDRFFAVRPEGSVSTLKIQRTERGDSAVYLCASSLRGGGADTQYFGPGTRLTVL.

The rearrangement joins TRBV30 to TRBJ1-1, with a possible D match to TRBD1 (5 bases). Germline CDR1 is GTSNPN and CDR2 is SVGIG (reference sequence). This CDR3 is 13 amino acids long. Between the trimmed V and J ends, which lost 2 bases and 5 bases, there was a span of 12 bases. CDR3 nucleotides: TGTGCCTGGAGTCCGGGGGGTTGGACTGAAGCTTTCTTT. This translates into CAWSPGGWTEAFF.

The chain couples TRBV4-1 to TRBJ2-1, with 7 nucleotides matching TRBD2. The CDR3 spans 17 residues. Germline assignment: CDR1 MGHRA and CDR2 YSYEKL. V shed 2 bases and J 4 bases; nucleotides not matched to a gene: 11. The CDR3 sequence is CASSQHTSAAPYNEQFF. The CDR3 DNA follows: TGCGCCAGCAGCCAACACACTAGCGCCGCACCTTACAATGAGCAGTTCTTC.

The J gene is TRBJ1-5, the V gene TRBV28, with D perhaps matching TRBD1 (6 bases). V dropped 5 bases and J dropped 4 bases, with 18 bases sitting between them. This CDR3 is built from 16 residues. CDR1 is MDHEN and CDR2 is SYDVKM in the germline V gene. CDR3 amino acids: CASSPERGGQNQPQHF. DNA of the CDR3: TGTGCCAGCAGTCCCGAACGGGGGGGACAAAATCAGCCCCAGCATTTT.

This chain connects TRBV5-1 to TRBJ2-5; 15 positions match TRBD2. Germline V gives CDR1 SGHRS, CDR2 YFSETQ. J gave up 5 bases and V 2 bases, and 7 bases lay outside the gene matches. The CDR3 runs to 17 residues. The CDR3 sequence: CASSLGTSGRLRETQYF. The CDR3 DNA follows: TGCGCCAGCAGCTTAGGGACTAGCGGGAGGTTACGGGAGACCCAGTACTTC.

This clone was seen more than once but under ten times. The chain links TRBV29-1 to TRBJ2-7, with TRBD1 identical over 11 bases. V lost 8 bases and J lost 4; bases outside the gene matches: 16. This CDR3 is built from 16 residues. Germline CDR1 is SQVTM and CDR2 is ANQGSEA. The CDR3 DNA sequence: TGCAGCTACAAGATCCCCGGGACAGGGGGATTTTACGAGCAGTACTTC. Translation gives CSYKIPGTGGFYEQYF.

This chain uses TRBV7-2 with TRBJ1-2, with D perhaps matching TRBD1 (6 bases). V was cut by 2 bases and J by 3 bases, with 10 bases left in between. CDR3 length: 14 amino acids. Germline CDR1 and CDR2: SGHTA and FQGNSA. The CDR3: CASSLLAGDYGYTF. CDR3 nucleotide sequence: TGTGCCAGCAGCTTATTGGCAGGGGACTATGGCTACACCTTC.

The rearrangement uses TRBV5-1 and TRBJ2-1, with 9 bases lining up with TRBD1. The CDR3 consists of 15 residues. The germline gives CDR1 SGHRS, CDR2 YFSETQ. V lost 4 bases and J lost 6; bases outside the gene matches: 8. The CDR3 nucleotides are TGCGCCAGCAGCCGGGACAGGGAGAGGGTCAATGAGCAGTTCTTC. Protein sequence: CASSRDRERVNEQFF.

In DNA form, the CDR3 reads TGTGCCAGCAGTTACTTGGACAGCCTCTACGAGCAGTACTTC. This translates into CASSYLDSLYEQYF. The chain combines TRBV28 with TRBJ2-7; weak D call: TRBD1 (6 bases). The CDR3 length is 14 residues. The V gene lost 4 bases and the J gene lost 3 bases, with 13 bases spanning the gap. The germline CDR1 and CDR2 sequences are MDHEN and SYDVKM.

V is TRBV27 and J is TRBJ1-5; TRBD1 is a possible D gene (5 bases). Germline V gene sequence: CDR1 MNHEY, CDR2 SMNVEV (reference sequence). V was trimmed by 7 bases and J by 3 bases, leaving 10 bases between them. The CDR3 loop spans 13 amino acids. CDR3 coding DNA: TGTGCCAGCATGGGGGGTATCAATCAGCCCCAGCATTTT. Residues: CASMGGINQPQHF.

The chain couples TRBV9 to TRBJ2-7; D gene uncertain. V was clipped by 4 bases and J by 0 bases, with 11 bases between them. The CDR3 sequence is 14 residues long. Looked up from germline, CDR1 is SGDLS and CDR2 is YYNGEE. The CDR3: CASSLAGYSYEQYF. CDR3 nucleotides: TGTGCCAGCAGCTTGGCCGGGTACTCCTACGAGCAGTACTTC.

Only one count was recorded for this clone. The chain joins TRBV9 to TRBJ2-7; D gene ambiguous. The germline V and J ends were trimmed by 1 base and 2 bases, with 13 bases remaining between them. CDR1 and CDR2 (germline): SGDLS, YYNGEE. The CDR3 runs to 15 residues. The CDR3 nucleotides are TGTGCCAGCAGCGTATACCCAGGATTGACCTACGAGCAGTACTTC. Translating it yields CASSVYPGLTYEQYF.

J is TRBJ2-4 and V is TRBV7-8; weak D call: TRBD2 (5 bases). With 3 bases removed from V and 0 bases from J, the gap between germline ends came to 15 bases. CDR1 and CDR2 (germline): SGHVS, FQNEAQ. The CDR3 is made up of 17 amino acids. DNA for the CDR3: TGTGCCAGCAGCTTGAGGGTGCTGGATTTAGCCAAAAACATTCAGTACTTC. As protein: CASSLRVLDLAKNIQYF.

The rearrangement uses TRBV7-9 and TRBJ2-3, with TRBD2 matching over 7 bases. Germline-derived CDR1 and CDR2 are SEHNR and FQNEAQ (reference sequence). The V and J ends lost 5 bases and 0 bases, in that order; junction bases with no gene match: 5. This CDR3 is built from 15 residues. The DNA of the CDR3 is TGTGCCAGCAGCCCTTTGGGGGGGAGCACAGATACGCAGTATTTT. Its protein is CASSPLGGSTDTQYF.

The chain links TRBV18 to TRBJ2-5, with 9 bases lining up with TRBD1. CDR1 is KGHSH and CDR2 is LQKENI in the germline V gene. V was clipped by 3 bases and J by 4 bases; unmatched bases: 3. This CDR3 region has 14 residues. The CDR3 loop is CASSPRGQGETQYF. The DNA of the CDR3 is TGTGCCAGCTCACCTCGGGGACAGGGAGAGACCCAGTACTTC.

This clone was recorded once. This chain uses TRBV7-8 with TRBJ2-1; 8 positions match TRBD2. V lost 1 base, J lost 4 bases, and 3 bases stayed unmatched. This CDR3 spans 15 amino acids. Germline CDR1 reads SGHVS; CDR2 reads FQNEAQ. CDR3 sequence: CASSLGVAGYNEQFF. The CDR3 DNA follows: TGTGCCAGCAGCTTAGGGGTAGCGGGATACAATGAGCAGTTCTTC.